Here is one T cell receptor (beta chain) with its context. This CDR3 spans 14 amino acids. Germline CDR1 and CDR2: SGHNT and YYREEE (reference sequence). V gave up 3 bases and J gave up 7 bases; unmatched junction bases: 4. The method was immunoSEQ multiplex PCR; TCRdb's version includes in-frame clones alone and lacks a portion of them. The table includes around 690,000 clones, around 91% detected once. The sample originates from a study of shared clonotypes between healthy human individuals. The V call is TRBV5-4, the J call TRBJ2-1; 10 nucleotides match TRBD1. Sequencing used memory CD8+ T cells from PBMCs. Stated subset: CD45RO+ cells pooled with CCR7-negative TemRA cells. The TCR sequence derives from a man between 18 and 29 years old in good health. Some clones in this sample may be carry-over from other donors' samples. This CDR3 reads CASSSGQGGNEQFF. In nucleotides, the CDR3 is TGTGCCAGCAGCTCCGGACAGGGGGGAAATGAGCAGTTCTTC.